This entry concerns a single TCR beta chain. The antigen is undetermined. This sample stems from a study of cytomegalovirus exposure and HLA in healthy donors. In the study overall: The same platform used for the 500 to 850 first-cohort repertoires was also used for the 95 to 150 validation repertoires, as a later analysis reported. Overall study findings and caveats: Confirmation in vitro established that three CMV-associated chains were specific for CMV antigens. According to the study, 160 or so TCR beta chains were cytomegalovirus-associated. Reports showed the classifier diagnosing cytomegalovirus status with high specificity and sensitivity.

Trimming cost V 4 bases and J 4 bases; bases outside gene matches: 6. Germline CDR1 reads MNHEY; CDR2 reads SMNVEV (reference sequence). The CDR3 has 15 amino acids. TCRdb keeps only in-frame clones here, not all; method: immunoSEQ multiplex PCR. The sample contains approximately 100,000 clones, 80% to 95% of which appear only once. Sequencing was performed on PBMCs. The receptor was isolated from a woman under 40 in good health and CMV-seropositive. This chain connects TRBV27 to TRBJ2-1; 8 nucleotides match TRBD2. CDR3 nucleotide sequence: TGTGCCAGCAGTTCCGGGACTAGGGGTTACAATGAGCAGTTCTTC. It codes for CASSSGTRGYNEQFF.